The 13 T cell receptor beta chains presented below share a single source sample, sequenced in a study of T-cell reconstitution after alpha-beta-depleted transplantation in children. Library preparation (for TCRbeta) was performed with unique molecular identifiers. TCRdb re-analysed the PCR reads in MiXCR, keeping a single row per CDR3 protein. In the table there are more than 400,000 distinct CDR3 sequences, 43% of which are singletons. The sample in question was PBMCs, obtained before TCRalphabeta/CD19-depleted stem cell transplant. These receptor sequences come from a girl aged 2 to 9 with aplastic anemia, due to receive a stem cell transplant.

The table lists this clonotype with a few counts. The J gene is TRBJ2-7, the V gene TRBV20-1, with 8 nucleotides matching TRBD2. The CDR3 spans 13 residues. Germline values: CDR1 DFQATT, CDR2 SNEGSKA (reference sequence). V lost 1 base, J lost 6 bases, and 5 bases stayed unmatched. CDR3 coding DNA: TGCAGTGCTAGAGGCAGCGGGAGTTTCGAGCAGTACTTC. Translating gives CSARGSGSFEQYF.

V gene TRBV7-9 combines with J gene TRBJ1-6; D gene uncertain. Germline CDR1 and CDR2: SEHNR and FQNEAQ (reference sequence). The CDR3 extends over 11 amino acids. The ends were cut back, 1 base at V and 9 bases at J, with 1 base in the middle. CDR3 sequence: CASSLGSPLHF. The DNA for the CDR3 is TGTGCCAGCAGCTTAGGTTCACCCCTCCACTTT.

The chain uses TRBV28 and TRBJ2-5; 12 bases agree with TRBD2. CDR3 length equals 17 residues. Germline trimming cut 5 bases from V and 7 bases from J; bases unmatched to any gene: 14. Germline V gene sequence: CDR1 MDHEN, CDR2 SYDVKM. The CDR3 protein is CASSPVASGGARGTQYF. The CDR3 nucleotides are TGTGCCAGCAGTCCCGTGGCTAGCGGGGGGGCTAGAGGGACCCAGTACTTC. Full variable domain (outside the CDR3, taken from reference TRBV28 and TRBJ2-5): DVKVTQSSRYLVKRTGEKVFLECVQDMDHENMFWYRQDPGLGLRLIYFSYDVKMKEKGDIPEGYSVSREKKERFSLILESASTNQTSMYLCASSPVASGGARGTQYFGPGTRLLVL.

The rearrangement uses TRBV4-2 and TRBJ2-5, with a possible D match to TRBD1 (6 bases). V shed 4 bases and J shed 5 bases, with 20 bases lying between them. The germline V gene has CDR1 LGHNA and CDR2 YNFKEQ. This CDR3 has 16 residues. In nucleotides, the CDR3 is TGTGCCAGCAGCCTCGGGGCGGCAGGGGCTGAGGAGACCCAGTACTTC. It encodes CASSLGAAGAEETQYF.

The chain carries TRBV12-3 or TRBV12-4 and TRBJ2-2; TRBD1 matches at 8 bases. This CDR3 contains 15 residues. Trimming removed 6 bases from V and 5 bases from J; junction bases left unmatched: 8. CDR3 residues: CASRGQGAGTGELFF. The DNA for the CDR3 is TGTGCCAGCAGGGGTCAGGGGGCGGGAACCGGGGAGCTGTTTTTT.

The chain uses TRBV9 and TRBJ2-1; TRBD1 matches at 9 bases. The CDR3 has 15 residues. V lost 3 bases to trimming and J lost 4 bases; unmatched junction nucleotides: 5. CDR1 SGDLS and CDR2 YYNGEE come from the germline V gene. The CDR3 DNA reads as TGTGCCAGCAGCGAACGACAGGGGGGATACAATGAGCAGTTCTTC. Translating it yields CASSERQGGYNEQFF.

The rearrangement links TRBV27 to TRBJ2-7; 9 bases are shared with TRBD1. The CDR3 is 15 amino acids. Per the germline V gene, CDR1 is MNHEY and CDR2 is SMNVEV (reference sequence). V lost 5 bases, J lost 6 bases, and 11 bases stayed unmatched. CDR3 amino acids: CASSPRDRVYGEQYF. As DNA, the CDR3 is TGTGCCAGCAGTCCTCGGGACAGGGTATATGGCGAGCAGTACTTC.

This clonotype was detected a few times. V and J are TRBV10-3 and TRBJ1-1; D gene uncertain. Trimming took off 5 bases at V and 0 bases at J, with 7 bases between the two ends. The CDR3 spans 13 residues. Germline assignment: CDR1 ENHRY and CDR2 SYGVKD. This CDR3 is CAISPGMNTEAFF. The CDR3 DNA reads TGTGCCATCAGTCCGGGGATGAACACTGAAGCTTTCTTT.

The rearrangement joins TRBV6-5 to TRBJ2-7; TRBD1 aligns across 8 bases. This CDR3 is 11 amino acids long. J was trimmed by 6 bases and V by 10 bases; bases with no gene match: 5. The germline CDR1 and CDR2 sequences are MNHEY and SVGAGI. The CDR3 loop reads CANHTGGEQYF. The CDR3 nucleotides read TGTGCCAACCATACAGGGGGCGAGCAGTACTTC.

This chain uses TRBV6-8 with TRBJ2-7, with TRBD1 matching over 8 bases. The germline gives CDR1 MNHGY, CDR2 SAAAGT. The CDR3 extends over 15 amino acids. V shed 7 bases, J shed 0 bases, and the junction held 8 bases outside the gene matches. DNA for the CDR3: TGTGCCAGCAAGGAGGAGACAGGGGTCTCCTACGAGCAGTACTTC. It encodes CASKEETGVSYEQYF.

The rearrangement links TRBV9 to TRBJ2-5, with TRBD1 matching 9 bases. CDR1 and CDR2 (germline): SGDLS, YYNGEE. The V and J ends lost 0 bases and 3 bases, in that order; junction bases with no gene match: 6. The CDR3 consists of 16 residues. The CDR3 reads CASSVEGQGMEETQYF. The CDR3 DNA follows: TGTGCCAGCAGCGTAGAAGGACAGGGGATGGAAGAGACCCAGTACTTC.

This clonotype was found many times. V is TRBV20-1 and J is TRBJ2-3; 13 bases align to TRBD2. The junction had 3 bases not matched to a gene; V was cut back by 2 bases and J by 4 bases. The CDR3 consists of 15 residues. Germline V CDR1 and CDR2: DFQATT, SNEGSKA (reference sequence). This chain's CDR3 is CSARTTSGRSDTQYF. The CDR3 region has the DNA TGCAGTGCTAGAACGACTAGCGGGAGGTCAGATACGCAGTATTTT.

The gene calls are TRBV12-3 or TRBV12-4 and TRBJ1-3, with D unresolved. CDR3 size: 16 residues. V lost 6 bases to trimming and J lost 2 bases, with 17 bases between them. The CDR3, as DNA: TGTGCCAGCAGCCGAGACCTTCCTTCTACTGGAAACACCATATATTTT. This translates into CASSRDLPSTGNTIYF.